This passage covers 24 T cell receptor beta chains from one sample sequenced in a study of identical twins. TCRdb used MiXCR to reprocess the 5' RACE reads, holding one entry per CDR3 protein. The sample lists over 600,000 distinct CDR3 sequences, 20% to 25% occurring once. This sample was also put to use in a study of T cells expressing NK-cell markers.

Sequenced input: PBMCs. These receptors were collected from a woman aged 18-35 years in good health.

This clonotype showed up many times. The genes are TRBV20-1 and TRBJ2-1; 9 bases map to TRBD1. Per the germline V gene, CDR1 is DFQATT and CDR2 is SNEGSKA (reference sequence). The CDR3 runs to 17 residues. V lost 5 bases to trimming and J lost 0 bases; unmatched junction nucleotides: 11. CDR3: CSAEGTGRLSSYNEQFF. Here the CDR3 DNA reads TGCAGTGCTGAGGGGACAGGGAGATTGAGCTCCTACAATGAGCAGTTCTTC.

This clonotype was counted ten times or more. The genes are TRBV10-3 and TRBJ2-3; D unclear. V gave up 7 bases and J gave up 2 bases, with 16 bases separating them. Germline V gene lookup returns CDR1 ENHRY and CDR2 SYGVKD. The CDR3 contains 15 residues. CDR3 protein: CAITSGQKNTDTQYF. DNA of the CDR3: TGTGCCATCACGTCGGGCCAAAAGAACACAGATACGCAGTATTTT.

This clonotype was detected ten times or more. The V gene is TRBV3-1, the J gene TRBJ1-1; 7 bases line up with TRBD1. This CDR3 contains 13 residues. Germline-derived CDR1 and CDR2 are LGHDT and YNNKEL (reference sequence). The junction had 3 bases not matched to a gene; V was cut back by 2 bases and J by 6 bases. DNA for the CDR3: TGTGCCAGCAGCCAACAACAGGGGTCTGAAGCTTTCTTT. Translating it yields CASSQQQGSEAFF.

This clonotype was detected only a few times. The chain combines TRBV12-3 or TRBV12-4 with TRBJ2-1; D remains ambiguous. This CDR3 region has 14 residues. Trimming left V 11 bases short and J 0 bases short, with 14 bases between. CDR3 in DNA: TGTGCCTCTACGAAGCAGAGCTCCTACAATGAGCAGTTCTTC. Amino acid sequence: CASTKQSSYNEQFF.

A few counts support this clonotype. The chain has TRBV12-3 or TRBV12-4 and TRBJ1-4, with D unresolved. V was clipped by 1 base and J by 7 bases, with 13 bases between them. The CDR3 loop spans 15 amino acids. CDR3 residues: CASSLDSGSGEKLFF. The CDR3, as DNA: TGTGCCAGCAGTTTAGATTCGGGCAGCGGTGAAAAACTGTTTTTT.

This clonotype came up a few times. The rearrangement links TRBV20-1 to TRBJ2-7; 8 bases align to TRBD2. V trimming: 3 bases; J trimming: 2 bases; junction bases outside the gene matches: 9. This CDR3 is 15 amino acids long. Germline V gene data show CDR1 as DFQATT and CDR2 as SNEGSKA (reference sequence). In nucleotides, the CDR3 is TGCAGTGCTAGCGCAGCGGGAGCCGGGCCCTACGAGCAGTACTTC. It is translated as CSASAAGAGPYEQYF.

This chain connects TRBV4-3 to TRBJ2-4; 10 positions agree with TRBD1. The CDR3 spans 13 residues. After removal of 0 bases from V and 14 bases from J, the junction contained 4 bases not matched to a gene. Germline assignment: CDR1 LGHNA and CDR2 YSLEER. The CDR3 loop reads CASSQEAGTGEYF. In nucleotides, the CDR3 is TGCGCCAGCAGCCAAGAAGCCGGGACAGGGGAGTACTTC.

This clonotype came up a few times. The chain uses TRBV14 and TRBJ2-1, with 15 bases matching TRBD2. This CDR3 region has 16 residues. V gave up 4 bases and J gave up 7 bases; unmatched junction bases: 5. CDR1 and CDR2 from the germline V gene are SGHDN and FVKESK. CDR3 sequence: CASSRGTSGRLNEQFF. Here the CDR3 DNA reads TGTGCCAGCAGCCGAGGGACTAGCGGGAGGTTGAATGAGCAGTTCTTC.

This clonotype was seen more than once but under ten times. The rearrangement joins TRBV7-9 to TRBJ2-1, with 8 bases lining up with TRBD2. This CDR3 is 15 amino acids long. V lost 5 bases, J lost 7 bases, and 10 bases stayed unmatched. Germline CDR1 reads SEHNR; CDR2 reads FQNEAQ (reference sequence). CDR3 sequence: CASSPRLARWNEQFF. As DNA, the CDR3 is TGTGCCAGCAGCCCCCGACTAGCGAGATGGAATGAGCAGTTCTTC.

The J gene is TRBJ1-2, the V gene TRBV12-3 or TRBV12-4, with TRBD1 matching over 8 bases. J was trimmed by 3 bases and V by 6 bases; bases with no gene match: 12. The CDR3 contains 16 residues. CDR3 in amino acids: CASSPAGQGAYYGYTF. The CDR3 coding sequence is TGTGCCAGCAGCCCCGCAGGGCAGGGGGCCTACTATGGCTACACCTTC.

The chain recombines TRBV10-3 with TRBJ1-2; no definite D call. V lost 7 bases, J lost 5 bases, and 14 bases lay in between. Germline values: CDR1 ENHRY, CDR2 SYGVKD. The CDR3 has 13 amino acids. The CDR3 DNA follows: TGTGCCATCACTTTAGACATTTATTATGGCTACACCTTC. Translation gives CAITLDIYYGYTF.

J is TRBJ1-2 and V is TRBV27; D uncertain. This CDR3 is built from 17 residues. Trimming removed 2 bases from V and 5 bases from J, with 21 bases in between. Germline-derived CDR1 and CDR2 are MNHEY and SMNVEV (reference sequence). The CDR3 DNA follows: TGTGCCAGCAGTTTACGGCGGGTCGAGGGCGCAGTTTATGGCTACACCTTC. Protein product: CASSLRRVEGAVYGYTF.

This clonotype was recorded at least ten times. The chain recombines TRBV6-5 with TRBJ2-1, with D possibly TRBD2 on 5 matching bases. The CDR3 is 11 amino acids. Germline CDR1 is MNHEY and CDR2 is SVGAGI. V shed 8 bases and J shed 7 bases, with 9 bases lying between them. Here the CDR3 reads CASGLGNEQFF. The CDR3 bases are TGTGCCAGCGGACTGGGGAATGAGCAGTTCTTC.

This clonotype occurred a few times. The V call is TRBV6-1, the J call TRBJ1-2; possibly TRBD1 for D (6 bases). From germline, CDR1 is MNHNS and CDR2 SASEGT. This CDR3 comprises 15 residues. Trimming removed 5 bases at V and 4 bases at J, with 17 bases between. CDR3 residues: CASSPSLTGLYGYTF. CDR3 nucleotide sequence: TGTGCCAGCAGTCCATCCCTGACAGGCCTCTATGGCTACACCTTC.

As for this clonotype: Given a much more abundant clone one base away, this may be a read error. The chain recombines TRBV10-3 with TRBJ2-7; 7 bases fit TRBD1. CDR1 ENHRY and CDR2 SYGVKD come from the germline V gene. The CDR3 extends over 12 amino acids. CDR3 sequence: CAFRQGDDEQYF. DNA for the CDR3: TGTGCCTTCAGGCAGGGGGATGACGAGCAGTACTTC.

The chain links TRBV19 to TRBJ2-1; a possible D gene is TRBD1 (6 bases). Germline-derived CDR1 and CDR2 are LNHDA and SQIVND (reference sequence). CDR3 length: 15 residues. Trimming removed 5 bases from V and 0 bases from J, with 11 bases in between. DNA for the CDR3: TGTGCCAGTAGTTCGACAGGTCTCTCCTACAATGAGCAGTTCTTC. The encoded protein is CASSSTGLSYNEQFF.

This clonotype showed up many times. The chain joins TRBV10-3 to TRBJ2-5; D call uncertain. CDR3 length equals 13 residues. Germline CDR1 is ENHRY and CDR2 is SYGVKD. With 3 bases removed from V and 2 bases from J, the gap between germline ends came to 7 bases. This chain's CDR3 is CAISEPAQETQYF. As DNA, the CDR3 is TGTGCCATCAGTGAACCAGCGCAAGAGACCCAGTACTTC.

This clonotype turned up a few times. The J gene is TRBJ2-2, the V gene TRBV20-1; D gene ambiguous. With 1 base removed from V and 6 bases from J, the gap between germline ends came to 9 bases. The CDR3 consists of 13 residues. Germline V gene data show CDR1 as DFQATT and CDR2 as SNEGSKA (reference sequence). The CDR3 reads CSARVSSAGELFF. Written as DNA, the CDR3 is TGCAGTGCTAGAGTGTCGTCCGCCGGGGAGCTGTTTTTT.

The V call is TRBV5-1, the J call TRBJ2-7, with TRBD1 identical over 7 bases. CDR1 SGHRS and CDR2 YFSETQ come from the germline V gene. V was pared by 5 bases and J by 2 bases, with 7 bases of the junction left unmatched. The CDR3 runs 14 residues. In DNA, the CDR3 is TGCGCCAGCAGAGGGACAGTGGGGACCTACGAGCAGTACTTC. The encoded protein is CASRGTVGTYEQYF.

Written as DNA, the CDR3 is TGTGCCAGCAGCGAGAGAGGGGATGAGCAGTTCTTC. Translation gives CASSERGDEQFF. The rearrangement uses TRBV11-2 and TRBJ2-1, with D perhaps TRBD1 or TRBD2 (5 bases each). Per germline, CDR1 SGHAT and CDR2 FQNNGV. The CDR3 extends over 12 amino acids. V lost 5 bases, J lost 8 bases, and 10 bases lay in between. Using reference TRBV11-2 and TRBJ2-1 for the parts outside the CDR3, the full variable domain is EAGVAQSPRYKIIEKRQSVAFWCNPISGHATLYWYQQILGQGPKLLIQFQNNGVVDDSQLPKDRFSAERLKGVDSTLKIQPAKLEDSAVYLCASSERGDEQFFGPGTRLTVL.

The chain links TRBV20-1 to TRBJ2-5; D not certain. V was pared by 6 bases and J by 5 bases, with 13 bases between. Germline CDR1 and CDR2: DFQATT and SNEGSKA (reference sequence). CDR3 length: 12 amino acids. The CDR3 DNA follows: TGCAGTGCGGAACCTAGTGTGGAGACCCAGTACTTC. Translation gives CSAEPSVETQYF.

This clonotype was picked up a small number of times. The chain couples TRBV6-4 to TRBJ2-3; no reliable D call. CDR1 MRHNA and CDR2 SNTAGT come from the germline V gene. V was clipped by 4 bases and J by 2 bases, with 13 bases between them. The CDR3 is made up of 15 amino acids. CDR3 region: CASSANIDSTDTQYF. CDR3 in DNA: TGTGCCAGCAGTGCCAACATCGACTCCACAGATACGCAGTATTTT.

In DNA, the CDR3 is TGCGCCAGCAGCCAAGCGACGGGGATTGGGATACCAGAGACCCAGTACTTC. The encoded protein is CASSQATGIGIPETQYF. The chain couples TRBV4-3 to TRBJ2-5; D might be TRBD2 (5 bases). CDR1 is LGHNA, CDR2 YSLEER, per germline. Trimming removed 1 base at V and 4 bases at J, with 19 bases between. The CDR3 runs to 17 residues.

This clonotype was picked up a small number of times. The V call is TRBV7-2, the J call TRBJ2-3; no definite D call. Germline values: CDR1 SGHTA, CDR2 FQGNSA. This CDR3 comprises 13 residues. Between the trimmed V and J ends, which lost 5 bases and 2 bases, there was a span of 8 bases. This CDR3 is CASSLKHTDTQYF. In nucleotides, the CDR3 is TGTGCCAGCAGCCTCAAACACACAGATACGCAGTATTTT.